These 19 T cell receptor beta chains came from one sample sequenced in a study of chemoradiotherapy in HPV16-positive cancers. Some clones are missing from TCRdb's copy, which holds only in-frame ones; the method was immunoSEQ multiplex PCR. The sample has roughly 32,000 clones, 80% to 90% seen once. The sample in question was blood, obtained from a patient who underwent chemoradiotherapy. These receptors were obtained from a human donor with HPV-associated anogenital cancer.

The genes are TRBV7-6 and TRBJ1-2; 9 nucleotides agree with TRBD1. The CDR3 runs 13 residues. CDR1 is SGHVS, CDR2 FNYEAQ, per germline. The V and J ends lost 2 bases and 8 bases, in that order; junction bases with no gene match: 3. This CDR3 is CASSLRQGGGYTF. DNA for the CDR3: TGTGCCAGCAGCTTACGACAGGGGGGCGGCTACACCTTC.

The count of this clone is one. The chain couples TRBV5-1 to TRBJ1-1, with 10 nucleotides matching TRBD1. This CDR3 comprises 15 residues. Germline CDR1 is SGHRS and CDR2 is YFSETQ. V was pared by 0 bases and J by 5 bases, with 4 bases of the junction left unmatched. The CDR3 sequence: CASSLDDRGRTEAFF. CDR3 coding DNA: TGCGCCAGCAGCTTGGACGACAGGGGGCGGACTGAAGCTTTCTTT.

This rearrangement joins TRBV5-3 to TRBJ2-4; D is unresolved. TRBV5-3 is marked as an open reading frame, function uncertain. V was trimmed by 5 bases and J by 7 bases, leaving 28 bases between them. This CDR3 region has 18 residues. CDR3 in amino acids: CARRSADRHSHTMNIQYF. The DNA of the CDR3 is TGTGCCAGAAGAAGTGCAGATCGTCATAGCCATACCATGAACATTCAGTACTTC.

This clone was seen more than once but under ten times. This chain connects TRBV29-1 to TRBJ2-1, with a possible D match to TRBD2 (5 bases). Germline-derived CDR1 and CDR2 are SQVTM and ANQGSEA. V dropped 7 bases and J dropped 7 bases, with 14 bases sitting between them. There are 12 residues in the CDR3. CDR3 nucleotide sequence: TGCAGCGGGCAGAGGGAATCAAATGAGCAGTTCTTC. Amino acid sequence: CSGQRESNEQFF.

V usage is TRBV4-2 and J usage is TRBJ2-7, with TRBD1 as a possible D gene (5 bases). The germline V and J ends were trimmed by 0 bases and 1 base, with 10 bases remaining between them. This CDR3 is 15 amino acids long. Germline lookup yields CDR1 LGHNA and CDR2 YNFKEQ. The CDR3 protein is CASSQDNRQSYEQYF. The CDR3 DNA follows: TGTGCCAGCAGCCAAGATAATAGACAGTCCTACGAGCAGTACTTC.

The V and J genes are TRBV27 and TRBJ2-7; D may be TRBD1 (5 bases). The CDR3 is 15 residues long. V was cut by 0 bases and J by 5 bases, with 14 bases left in between. From germline, CDR1 is MNHEY and CDR2 SMNVEV (reference sequence). CDR3 bases: TGTGCCAGCAGTTTATCTGGCAGGGCAATCGACGAGCAGTACTTC. This gives the protein CASSLSGRAIDEQYF.

The chain recombines TRBV7-7 with TRBJ2-2; D not resolved. Germline loops: CDR1 SSHAT, CDR2 FNYEAQ (reference sequence). V lost 1 base to trimming and J lost 2 bases, with 11 bases between them. This CDR3 has 16 residues. CDR3 DNA: TGTGCCAGCAGCTTAGGCGCCTTTCCAAACACCGGGGAGCTGTTTTTT. It is translated as CASSLGAFPNTGELFF.

The chain recombines TRBV4-3 with TRBJ2-1; the match to TRBD1 covers 9 bases. The V segment lost 0 bases and the J segment 4 bases; nucleotides outside the gene matches: 4. The CDR3 spans 16 residues. Germline CDR1 and CDR2: LGHNA and YSLEER. CDR3 residues: CASSQDRDRVYNEQFF. CDR3 DNA: TGCGCCAGCAGCCAAGATAGGGACAGGGTATACAATGAGCAGTTCTTC.

This clone has only one observation. The CDR3, as DNA: TGTGCCAGCAGCTTATTCCTCAGTCTGAGAGCTTTCTTT. This gives the protein CASSLFLSLRAFF. This chain joins TRBV13 and TRBJ1-1; D not certain. The CDR3 loop spans 13 amino acids. V shed 2 bases and J shed 10 bases, with 14 bases lying between them. The germline V gene encodes CDR1 PRHDT and CDR2 FYEKMQ (reference sequence).

The J gene is TRBJ2-2, the V gene TRBV7-6; 15 nucleotides match TRBD2. With V trimmed by 1 base and J by 4 bases, 13 bases remained unmatched. The CDR3 runs to 21 residues. Germline CDR1 is SGHVS and CDR2 is FNYEAQ. CDR3 in amino acids: CASSLVVPGLAGGPGTGELFF. DNA of the CDR3: TGTGCCAGCAGCTTAGTTGTACCCGGACTAGCGGGGGGGCCGGGCACCGGGGAGCTGTTTTTT.

The rearrangement uses TRBV19 and TRBJ2-1; 8 bases align to TRBD2. Germline V gives CDR1 LNHDA, CDR2 SQIVND (reference sequence). There are 16 residues in the CDR3. J lost 9 bases, V lost 9 bases, and 19 bases had no gene match. The CDR3 protein is CASQGQGPAGAGEQFF. The CDR3 DNA follows: TGTGCCAGCCAAGGGCAGGGACCAGCGGGAGCTGGTGAGCAGTTCTTC. The full variable domain, rest sourced from reference TRBV19 and TRBJ2-1, is DGGITQSPKYLFRKEGQNVTLSCEQNLNHDAMYWYRQDPGQGLRLIYYSQIVNDFQKGDIAEGYSVSREKKESFPLTVTSAQKNPTAFYLCASQGQGPAGAGEQFFGPGTRLTVL.

This chain uses TRBV2 with TRBJ2-5; no reliable D call. The V end was cut by 3 bases, the J end by 5 bases, with 16 bases between. The germline CDR1 and CDR2 sequences are SNHLY and FYNNEI. This CDR3 has 15 residues. The CDR3 loop is CASSDRGLSKETQYF. The CDR3 nucleotides are TGTGCCAGCAGTGATCGAGGCCTTTCTAAGGAGACCCAGTACTTC. The entire variable domain, with the rest obtained from reference TRBV2 and TRBJ2-5, is as follows: EPEVTQTPSHQVTQMGQEVILRCVPISNHLYFYWYRQILGQKVEFLVSFYNNEISEKSEIFDDQFSVERPDGSNFTLKIRSTKLEDSAMYFCASSDRGLSKETQYFGPGTRLLVL.

The chain joins TRBV5-6 to TRBJ1-5; D unresolved. This CDR3 is 12 amino acids long. Germline CDR1 reads SGHDT; CDR2 reads YYEEEE. V was cut by 1 base and J by 3 bases, with 2 bases left in between. CDR3 nucleotide sequence: TGTGCCAGCAGCTTGACCAATCAGCCCCAGCATTTT. Its translation is CASSLTNQPQHF.

This chain links TRBV5-5 with TRBJ2-4; 8 nucleotides line up with TRBD2. This CDR3 contains 15 residues. J lost 9 bases, V lost 1 base, and 9 bases had no gene match. CDR1 SGHKS and CDR2 YYEKEE come from the germline V gene (reference sequence). CDR3 bases: TGTGCCAGCAGCTTGACAGGTCCCGGGAGGGGCATTCAGTACTTC. Encoded protein: CASSLTGPGRGIQYF.

This chain's CDR3 is CASSQRRENSPLHF. CDR3 in DNA: TGTGCCAGCAGTCAAAGGAGGGAGAATTCACCCCTCCACTTT. The chain has TRBV7-3 and TRBJ1-6; unclear D gene. The CDR3 is 14 amino acids. Germline CDR1 and CDR2: SGHTA and FQGTGA. V was pared by 6 bases and J by 7 bases, with 13 bases between.

CDR3 in DNA: TGCGCCAGCAGCTTGGAACAGGGAGTCTTGAGCAATCAGCCCCAGCATTTT. Its translation: CASSLEQGVLSNQPQHF. V usage is TRBV5-1 and J usage is TRBJ1-5; tentative D call: TRBD1 (6 bases). The length of the CDR3 is 17 residues. The V gene's germline CDR1 is SGHRS and CDR2 YFSETQ. The V end lost 0 bases, the J end lost 1 base, and 14 bases lay between the germline ends.

The chain is built from TRBV18 and TRBJ2-1; TRBD1 is a possible D gene (5 bases). Trimming cost V 3 bases and J 2 bases, with 11 bases left between them. From germline, CDR1 is KGHSH and CDR2 LQKENI. The length of the CDR3 is 15 residues. As DNA, the CDR3 is TGTGCCAGCTCACCCGGGCAGGACACCTACAATGAGCAGTTCTTC. Amino acids: CASSPGQDTYNEQFF.

The chain combines TRBV25-1 with TRBJ2-5, with D possibly matching TRBD2 (6 bases). The germline CDR1 and CDR2 sequences are MGHDK and SYGVNS. CDR3 length: 15 residues. V shed 2 bases and J shed 9 bases, with 19 bases lying between them. Written as DNA, the CDR3 is TGTGCCAGCAGTGAACACGGGACTGGCGGAGGGCCCCAGTACTTC. Protein: CASSEHGTGGGPQYF.

By share of the sample, this clone is medium-sized. This chain links TRBV5-4 with TRBJ2-7; D is ambiguous. Germline V gene sequence: CDR1 SGHNT, CDR2 YYREEE (reference sequence). The V end lost 4 bases, the J end lost 0 bases, and 11 bases lay between the germline ends. This CDR3 is built from 14 residues. CDR3 sequence (DNA): TGTGCCAGCAGCCCAAGCGTCGGCTCCTACGAGCAGTACTTC. It codes for CASSPSVGSYEQYF.